This TCR beta chain originates from a study of radiation and T cells in renal cell carcinoma. In the study overall: Nephrectomy followed 15 Gy stereotactic body radiation by 4 weeks.

The time point: baseline pretreatment blood. As for treatment: 15 Gy SBRT to primary tumor, nephrectomy 4 weeks later. Study conclusions and caveats: Top tumor clonotypes rose in blood 2 weeks post-radiation, then contracted.

The method was immunoSEQ multiplex PCR; TCRdb's version includes in-frame clones alone and lacks a portion of them. The table records about 59,000 clones, approximately 80% of them present only once. Remarks on this clone: Its antigen is unknown.

Germline CDR1 reads LNHDA; CDR2 reads SQIVND (reference sequence). The CDR3 has 14 amino acids. The V and J ends lost 5 bases and 7 bases, in that order; junction bases with no gene match: 7. The sample here was blood, taken from a patient whose treatment included radiotherapy and nephrectomy. This rearrangement joins TRBV19 to TRBJ1-5, with 8 nucleotides matching TRBD1. This TCR was sampled from a man in his 60s with renal cell carcinoma. CDR3 amino acids: CASSGTGGLQPQHF. In DNA form, the CDR3 reads TGTGCCAGTAGTGGGACAGGCGGGTTGCAGCCCCAGCATTTT.